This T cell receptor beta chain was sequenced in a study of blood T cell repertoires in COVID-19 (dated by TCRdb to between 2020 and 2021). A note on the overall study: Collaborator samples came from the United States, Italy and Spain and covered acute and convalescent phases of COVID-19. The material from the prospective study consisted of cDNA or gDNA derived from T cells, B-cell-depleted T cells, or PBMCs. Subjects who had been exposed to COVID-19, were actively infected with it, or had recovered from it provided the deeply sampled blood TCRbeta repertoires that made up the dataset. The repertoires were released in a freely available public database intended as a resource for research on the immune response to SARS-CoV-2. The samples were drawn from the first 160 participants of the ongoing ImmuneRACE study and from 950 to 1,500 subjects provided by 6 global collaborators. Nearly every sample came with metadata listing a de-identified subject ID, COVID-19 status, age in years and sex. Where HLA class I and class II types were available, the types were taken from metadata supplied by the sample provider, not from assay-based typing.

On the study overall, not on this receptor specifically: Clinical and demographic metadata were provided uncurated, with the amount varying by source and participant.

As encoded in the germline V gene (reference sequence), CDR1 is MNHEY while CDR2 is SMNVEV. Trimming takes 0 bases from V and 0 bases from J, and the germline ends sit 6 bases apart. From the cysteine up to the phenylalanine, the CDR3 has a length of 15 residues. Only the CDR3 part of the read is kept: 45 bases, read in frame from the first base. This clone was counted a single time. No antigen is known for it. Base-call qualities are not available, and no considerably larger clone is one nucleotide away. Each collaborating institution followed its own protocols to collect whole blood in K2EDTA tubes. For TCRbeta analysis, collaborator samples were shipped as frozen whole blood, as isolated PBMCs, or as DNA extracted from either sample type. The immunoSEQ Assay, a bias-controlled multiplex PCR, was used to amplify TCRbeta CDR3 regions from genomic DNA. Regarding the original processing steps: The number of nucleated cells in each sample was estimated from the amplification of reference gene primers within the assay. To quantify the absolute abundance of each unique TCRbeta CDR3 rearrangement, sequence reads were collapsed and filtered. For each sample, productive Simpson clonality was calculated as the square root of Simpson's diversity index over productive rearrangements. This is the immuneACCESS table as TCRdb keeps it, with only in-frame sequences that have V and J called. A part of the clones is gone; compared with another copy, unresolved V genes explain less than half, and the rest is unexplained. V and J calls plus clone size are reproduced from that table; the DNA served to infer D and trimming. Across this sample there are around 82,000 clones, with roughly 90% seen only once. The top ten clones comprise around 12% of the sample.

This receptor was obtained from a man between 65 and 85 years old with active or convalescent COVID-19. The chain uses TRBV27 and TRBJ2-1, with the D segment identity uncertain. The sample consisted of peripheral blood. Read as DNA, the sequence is TGTGCCAGCAGTTTATCACAGAGCTCCTACAATGAGCAGTTCTTC. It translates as CASSLSQSSYNEQFF.